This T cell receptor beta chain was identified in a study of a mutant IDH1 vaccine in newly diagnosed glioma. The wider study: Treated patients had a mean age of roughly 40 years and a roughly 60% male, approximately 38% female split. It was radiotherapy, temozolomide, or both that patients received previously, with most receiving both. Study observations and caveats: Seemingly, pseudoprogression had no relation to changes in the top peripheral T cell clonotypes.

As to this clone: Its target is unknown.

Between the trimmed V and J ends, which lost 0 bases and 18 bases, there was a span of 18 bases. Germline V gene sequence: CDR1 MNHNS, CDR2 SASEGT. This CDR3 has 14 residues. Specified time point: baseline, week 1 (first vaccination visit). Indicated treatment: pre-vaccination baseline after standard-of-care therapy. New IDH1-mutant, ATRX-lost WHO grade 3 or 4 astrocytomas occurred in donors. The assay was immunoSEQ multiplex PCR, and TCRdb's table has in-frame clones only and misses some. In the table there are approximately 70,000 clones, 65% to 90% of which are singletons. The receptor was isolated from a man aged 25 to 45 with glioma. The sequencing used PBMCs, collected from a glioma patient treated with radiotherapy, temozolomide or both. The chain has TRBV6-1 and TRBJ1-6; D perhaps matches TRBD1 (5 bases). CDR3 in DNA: TGTGCCAGCAGTGAAGCGGGGACCTCCTATCTATCCCACTTT. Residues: CASSEAGTSYLSHF.